These 29 T cell receptor beta chains share one sample of origin, sequenced in a study of T cell responses to AZD1222 COVID-19 vaccine. Measured with immunoSEQ multiplex PCR; TCRdb has only the in-frame clones, and not every one. Seen here are about 96,000 clones, almost 90% observed once, and the top ten hold about a quarter. Sample: peripheral blood, taken on day 0 of AZD1222 vaccination. The receptors were gathered from an adult in good health.

The chain has TRBV10-3 and TRBJ1-3, with 10 bases lining up with TRBD1. V lost 10 bases, J lost 0 bases, and 15 bases stayed unmatched. This CDR3 contains 18 residues. Germline lookup yields CDR1 ENHRY and CDR2 SYGVKD. CDR3 DNA sequence: TGTGCCACCATAGACAGGGGGCCTACTATTAGCTCTGGAAACACCATATATTTT. Amino acid sequence: CATIDRGPTISSGNTIYF.

This clone was recorded a few times. The chain links TRBV6-5 to TRBJ2-7; TRBD2 matches at 12 bases. J gave up 4 bases and V 0 bases, and 4 bases lay outside the gene matches. The CDR3 is made up of 16 amino acids. Germline loops: CDR1 MNHEY, CDR2 SVGAGI. The CDR3 loop reads CASSYSVTSGRYEQYF. The CDR3 nucleotides are TGTGCCAGCAGTTACTCGGTGACTAGCGGGAGATACGAGCAGTACTTC.

V and J are TRBV5-1 and TRBJ2-2; D remains ambiguous. The CDR3 runs 15 residues. In germline, CDR1 is SGHRS, CDR2 YFSETQ. With 0 bases removed from V and 1 base from J, the gap between germline ends came to 7 bases. This chain's CDR3 is CASSLDGRNTGELFF. The CDR3 DNA sequence: TGCGCCAGCAGCTTGGATGGGCGGAACACCGGGGAGCTGTTTTTT.

This clone has a single count. The V and J genes are TRBV6-1 and TRBJ2-7; maybe TRBD2 (5 bases). The CDR3 is made up of 14 amino acids. Trimming removed 1 base from V and 6 bases from J, with 13 bases in between. Germline V CDR1 and CDR2: MNHNS, SASEGT. The CDR3: CASSEDPREGEQYF. CDR3 sequence (DNA): TGTGCCAGCAGTGAAGATCCCCGCGAGGGCGAGCAGTACTTC.

This rearrangement joins TRBV5-1 to TRBJ2-7; 10 positions match TRBD1. CDR3 length: 13 amino acids. Germline V lookup: CDR1 SGHRS, CDR2 YFSETQ. Unmatched junction bases numbered 5, after V lost 4 bases and J lost 7 bases. CDR3 loop: CASSAGTGEEQYF. The CDR3 nucleotides read TGCGCCAGCAGCGCCGGGACAGGGGAAGAGCAGTACTTC.

V is TRBV11-1 and J is TRBJ1-3, with D unresolved. V gave up 8 bases and J gave up 1 base, with 6 bases separating them. The CDR3 sequence is 12 residues long. Germline V gene data show CDR1 as SGHAT and CDR2 as FQDESV (reference sequence). CDR3 bases: TGTGCCAGCCGGGGATCTGGAAACACCATATATTTT. Protein sequence: CASRGSGNTIYF.

The rearrangement joins TRBV10-3 to TRBJ1-6; D is ambiguous. The CDR3 sequence is 13 residues long. V was trimmed by 3 bases and J by 0 bases, leaving 0 bases between them. Germline V lookup: CDR1 ENHRY, CDR2 SYGVKD. CDR3 region: CAISDSYNSPLHF. The CDR3 nucleotides are TGTGCCATCAGTGACTCCTATAATTCACCCCTCCACTTT.

The chain carries TRBV5-5 and TRBJ1-5; D might be TRBD1 (5 bases). From germline, CDR1 is SGHKS and CDR2 YYEKEE (reference sequence). This CDR3 is 17 amino acids long. Trimming removed 1 base at V and 5 bases at J, with 19 bases between. The CDR3 coding sequence is TGTGCCAGCAGCTTGATGTCGGGGGGATTGCTCTATCAGCCCCAGCATTTT. Protein sequence: CASSLMSGGLLYQPQHF.

The V call is TRBV7-2, the J call TRBJ2-3; TRBD1 or TRBD2 may be the D gene (5 bases each). Germline V gene data show CDR1 as SGHTA and CDR2 as FQGNSA. The V end lost 4 bases, the J end lost 2 bases, and 16 bases lay between the germline ends. CDR3 length equals 16 residues. As DNA, the CDR3 is TGTGCCAGCAGCTCCGGGACCTTTGCGCCCACAGATACGCAGTATTTT. Translation gives CASSSGTFAPTDTQYF.

CDR3 nucleotides: TGTGCCAGCCGGGGACAGATCTACCAAGAGACCCAGTACTTC. Protein product: CASRGQIYQETQYF. The rearrangement uses TRBV6-5 and TRBJ2-5, with 7 bases aligning to TRBD1. Looked up from germline, CDR1 is MNHEY and CDR2 is SVGAGI. The CDR3 is 14 amino acids. Unmatched junction bases numbered 6, after V lost 8 bases and J lost 0 bases.

The gene calls are TRBV19 and TRBJ1-5; D might be TRBD1 (6 bases). Trimming shortened V by 5 bases and J by 13 bases, and 15 bases separated the two germline ends. Germline CDR1 reads LNHDA; CDR2 reads SQIVND (reference sequence). The CDR3 is made up of 12 amino acids. CDR3 coding DNA: TGTGCCAGTAGTCAGGAGGGGGGTCTACAGCATTTT. It specifies CASSQEGGLQHF.

V usage is TRBV7-3 and J usage is TRBJ2-5; 9 positions match TRBD2. CDR1 SGHTA and CDR2 FQGTGA come from the germline V gene. This CDR3 is built from 15 residues. The V and J ends lost 4 bases and 5 bases, in that order; junction bases with no gene match: 8. The CDR3 sequence is CASSSGPTSGETQYF. Here the CDR3 DNA reads TGTGCCAGCAGCTCGGGCCCAACTAGCGGGGAGACCCAGTACTTC.

This clone was seen more than once but under ten times. The rearrangement uses TRBV7-2 and TRBJ1-6, with 9 positions matching TRBD1. The CDR3 runs to 16 residues. In germline, CDR1 is SGHTA, CDR2 FQGNSA. V dropped 1 base and J dropped 7; count of bases not matched to a gene: 5. CDR3 nucleotide sequence: TGTGCCAGCAGCTTAGATACAGGGGGCTTGAATTCACCCCTCCACTTT. Translation: CASSLDTGGLNSPLHF. The full variable domain, rest sourced from reference TRBV7-2 and TRBJ1-6, is GAGVSQSPSNKVTEKGKDVELRCDPISGHTALYWYRQSLGQGLEFLIYFQGNSAPDKSGLPSDRFSAERTGGSVSTLTIQRTQQEDSAVYLCASSLDTGGLNSPLHFGNGTRLTVT.

The V gene is TRBV3-1 (or the pseudogene TRBV3-2), the J gene TRBJ1-3; the D is unclear. V was clipped by 0 bases and J by 1 base, with 13 bases between them. Germline V gives CDR1 LGHDT, CDR2 YNNKEL (reference sequence). The CDR3 has 17 residues. CDR3 in amino acids: CASSQEASLSSGNTIYF. CDR3 nucleotide sequence: TGTGCCAGCAGCCAAGAAGCGAGCCTCTCTTCTGGAAACACCATATATTTT.

The chain is built from TRBV2 and TRBJ2-2, with TRBD1 matching over 7 bases. The CDR3 length is 15 residues. CDR1 and CDR2 (germline): SNHLY, FYNNEI. V was clipped by 6 bases and J by 4 bases; unmatched bases: 8. The DNA for the CDR3 is TGTGCCAGCAGGTTACAGGGGTGGGCCACCGGGGAGCTGTTTTTT. It encodes CASRLQGWATGELFF.

This chain links TRBV30 with TRBJ1-6, with 7 bases identical to TRBD1. Looked up from germline, CDR1 is GTSNPN and CDR2 is SVGIG (reference sequence). The CDR3 contains 17 residues. Losses at the gene ends were 0 bases for V and 0 bases for J; bases not matched to a gene: 5. The CDR3 nucleotides read TGTGCCTGGAGTGTACAGGGGACGAGCTCCTATAATTCACCCCTCCACTTT. Translating gives CAWSVQGTSSYNSPLHF.

The J gene is TRBJ1-4, the V gene TRBV28; D perhaps matches TRBD1 (6 bases). Deletions cut 5 bases from V and 8 bases from J, with 9 bases between. This CDR3 has 12 amino acids. Germline assignment: CDR1 MDHEN and CDR2 SYDVKM. The CDR3 DNA sequence: TGTGCCAGCAGTAACAGGGCCGAAAAACTGTTTTTT. It specifies CASSNRAEKLFF.

The chain carries TRBV12-5 and TRBJ2-2, with 12 bases lining up with TRBD1. The V segment lost 3 bases and the J segment 5 bases; nucleotides outside the gene matches: 7. Germline V CDR1 and CDR2: LGHNT, FRNRAP. The CDR3 extends over 17 amino acids. CDR3 sequence reads: CASGFFPGQGATGELFF. Here the CDR3 DNA reads TGTGCTAGTGGTTTTTTCCCGGGACAGGGGGCGACCGGGGAGCTGTTTTTT.

The V and J genes are TRBV6-5 and TRBJ1-5, with a weak D call TRBD1 (6 bases). Germline V CDR1 and CDR2: MNHEY, SVGAGI. CDR3 length equals 14 residues. V gave up 7 bases and J gave up 2 bases, with 12 bases separating them. In nucleotides, the CDR3 is TGTGCCAGCACCAAGGGGGGAGGCAATCAGCCCCAGCATTTT. Translated, it gives CASTKGGGNQPQHF.

CDR3 residues: CASSWADGQFF. CDR3 DNA: TGTGCCAGCAGCTGGGCAGATGGGCAGTTCTTC. The chain uses TRBV12-3 or TRBV12-4 and TRBJ2-1; no reliable D call. The V gene lost 6 bases and the J gene lost 12 bases, with 12 bases spanning the gap. This CDR3 comprises 11 residues.

This chain links TRBV6-5 with TRBJ2-3; TRBD1 is a possible D gene (6 bases). Trimming removed 6 bases from V and 0 bases from J, with 13 bases in between. This CDR3 is built from 15 residues. The germline V gene has CDR1 MNHEY and CDR2 SVGAGI. As DNA, the CDR3 is TGTGCCAGCAGGAATCACAGGGCGAGCACAGATACGCAGTATTTT. It encodes CASRNHRASTDTQYF.

The chain joins TRBV2 to TRBJ2-3, with D possibly TRBD2 on 5 matching bases. This CDR3 comprises 12 residues. Per the germline V gene, CDR1 is SNHLY and CDR2 is FYNNEI. The ends were cut back, 6 bases at V and 15 bases at J, with 19 bases in the middle. The CDR3 sequence is CASSPNRRAFYF. As DNA, the CDR3 is TGTGCCAGCAGCCCCAACCGGCGGGCCTTTTATTTT.

The chain is built from TRBV5-1 and TRBJ2-3; 8 nucleotides match TRBD1. Per the germline V gene, CDR1 is SGHRS and CDR2 is YFSETQ. The CDR3 extends over 15 amino acids. V trimming: 4 bases; J trimming: 13 bases; junction bases outside the gene matches: 17. Here the CDR3 reads CASSPTGQGPSHEYF. CDR3 coding DNA: TGCGCCAGCAGCCCGACCGGACAGGGTCCCTCACATGAGTATTTT.

This clone was observed a few times. The V and J genes are TRBV28 and TRBJ2-1, with TRBD1 as a possible D gene (5 bases). Germline V CDR1 and CDR2: MDHEN, SYDVKM. The CDR3 totals 14 residues. V was clipped by 2 bases and J by 7 bases, with 12 bases between them. This CDR3 reads CASSLQGAQNEQFF. The DNA of the CDR3 is TGTGCCAGCAGTTTACAAGGGGCGCAGAATGAGCAGTTCTTC. Supplemented by reference TRBV28 and TRBJ2-1, the full variable domain reads DVKVTQSSRYLVKRTGEKVFLECVQDMDHENMFWYRQDPGLGLRLIYFSYDVKMKEKGDIPEGYSVSREKKERFSLILESASTNQTSMYLCASSLQGAQNEQFFGPGTRLTVL.

This chain connects TRBV28 to TRBJ2-2, with unresolved D. V was pared by 5 bases and J by 6 bases, with 16 bases between. The CDR3 length is 15 residues. Germline CDR1 MDHEN, CDR2 SYDVKM. The CDR3 DNA follows: TGTGCCAGCAGTACATCACTTACTTGGGCCGGGGAGCTGTTTTTT. It translates to CASSTSLTWAGELFF.

This chain joins TRBV24-1 and TRBJ2-1; D possibly uses TRBD1 or TRBD2 (5 bases each). V dropped 3 bases and J dropped 10 bases, with 18 bases sitting between them. The CDR3 has 15 amino acids. Germline assignment: CDR1 KGHDR and CDR2 SFDVKD. The CDR3 nucleotides read TGTGCCACCAGTGATGTGGGGGAGTTCGTTCAGGAGCAGTTCTTC. It codes for CATSDVGEFVQEQFF.

This chain links TRBV7-2 with TRBJ2-1, with D perhaps TRBD2 (5 bases). This CDR3 contains 14 residues. Trimming removed 2 bases at V and 5 bases at J, with 10 bases between. The germline V gene has CDR1 SGHTA and CDR2 FQGNSA. CDR3 amino acids: CASSLFEGDNEQFF. The CDR3 region has the DNA TGTGCCAGCAGCTTATTTGAGGGAGACAATGAGCAGTTCTTC.

The rearrangement uses TRBV11-3 and TRBJ2-1, with D uncertain. CDR3 length: 13 residues. In germline, CDR1 is SGHNT, CDR2 YENEEA. V dropped 1 base and J dropped 6 bases, with 7 bases sitting between them. The CDR3 region is CASSLGRPNEQFF. The CDR3 coding sequence is TGTGCCAGCAGCTTAGGCAGGCCCAATGAGCAGTTCTTC.

V is TRBV11-2 and J is TRBJ2-7; TRBD1 aligns across 7 bases. The ends lost 2 bases at V and 3 bases at J; junction bases unmatched: 10. Germline V CDR1 and CDR2: SGHAT, FQNNGV. This CDR3 has 16 amino acids. CDR3 in amino acids: CASSLSSTGWSYEQYF. DNA for the CDR3: TGTGCCAGCAGCTTATCCTCGACAGGGTGGAGCTACGAGCAGTACTTC.